The clone carrying this T cell receptor beta chain appeared a few times. TCRdb reprocessed the RT-PCR reads via MiXCR and lists one record per CDR3 protein. The data contain about 700,000 distinct CDR3 sequences, around 14% of them singletons. The V segment lost 5 bases and the J segment 4 bases; nucleotides outside the gene matches: 10. The CDR3 is made up of 16 amino acids. Germline assignment: CDR1 SEHNR and CDR2 FQNEAQ (reference sequence). This clonotype was sampled from a female donor in good health, serving as a healthy control. The source material was memory CD4+ T cells from blood. The chain links TRBV7-9 to TRBJ2-7; TRBD2 aligns across 11 bases. CDR3 loop: CASSPALTSGTYEQYF. DNA of the CDR3: TGTGCCAGCAGCCCGGCATTGACTAGCGGGACTTACGAGCAGTACTTC.